This passage covers 6 T cell receptor beta chains from one sample sequenced in a study of blood T cell repertoires in COVID-19. Profiling relied on immunoSEQ multiplex PCR, and the TCRdb table lists in-frame clones only, not all of them. The data contain some 85,000 clones, 75% to 85% of them seen just once; the ten biggest clones take up roughly 21%. Sequencing used peripheral blood. The receptor source for this set is a woman at least 80 years old with acute or convalescent COVID-19.

The chain combines TRBV2 with TRBJ2-2; a weak D match, TRBD1 (5 bases). The germline gives CDR1 SNHLY, CDR2 FYNNEI. Trimming stripped 7 bases from V and 3 bases from J, with 18 bases between. The length of the CDR3 is 16 residues. The CDR3: CASKVRVLADTGELFF. The CDR3 bases are TGTGCCAGCAAGGTCAGGGTTCTTGCGGACACCGGGGAGCTGTTTTTT.

Written as DNA, the CDR3 is TGTGCCAGCAGCTTAGCGGACGGGGGGGCGGGGACCGATGAAAAACTGTTTTTT. The encoded protein is CASSLADGGAGTDEKLFF. V usage is TRBV7-6 and J usage is TRBJ1-4, with D tentatively TRBD1 (6 bases). Germline V lookup: CDR1 SGHVS, CDR2 FNYEAQ. V lost 0 bases, J lost 6 bases, and 20 bases lay in between. This CDR3 comprises 18 residues.

The rearrangement uses TRBV30 and TRBJ2-7; D is uncertain. V lost 3 bases and J lost 7, with 10 bases in between. This CDR3 comprises 11 residues. Germline-derived CDR1 and CDR2 are GTSNPN and SVGIG (reference sequence). CDR3 protein: CAWSLLREQYF. CDR3 nucleotide sequence: TGTGCCTGGAGCCTACTGCGGGAGCAGTACTTC.

The chain has TRBV10-3 and TRBJ2-7; a possible D gene is TRBD2 (5 bases). This CDR3 region has 12 residues. In germline, CDR1 is ENHRY, CDR2 SYGVKD. V was trimmed by 8 bases and J by 5 bases, leaving 13 bases between them. The CDR3 coding sequence is TGTGCCATCCTTGACGGGGTGAACGAGCAGTACTTC. Its protein is CAILDGVNEQYF.

The chain links TRBV7-2 to TRBJ1-1, with 8 bases aligning to TRBD1. This CDR3 is built from 15 residues. V lost 5 bases to trimming and J lost 4 bases; unmatched junction nucleotides: 9. The germline V gene encodes CDR1 SGHTA and CDR2 FQGNSA. The CDR3 nucleotides are TGTGCCAGCAGCCCGCCCAGGGGGCAAAGCACTGAAGCTTTCTTT. This translates into CASSPPRGQSTEAFF. Complete variable domain (other parts from reference TRBV7-2 and TRBJ1-1): GAGVSQSPSNKVTEKGKDVELRCDPISGHTALYWYRQSLGQGLEFLIYFQGNSAPDKSGLPSDRFSAERTGGSVSTLTIQRTQQEDSAVYLCASSPPRGQSTEAFFGQGTRLTVV.

The chain carries TRBV3-1 (or the pseudogene TRBV3-2) and TRBJ1-4; possible D gene TRBD1, 5 bases. Trimming removed 0 bases at V and 7 bases at J, with 12 bases between. The CDR3 sequence is 15 residues long. Germline assignment: CDR1 LGHDT and CDR2 YNNKEL (reference sequence). CDR3 sequence reads: CASSQEGKQGEKLFF. CDR3 coding DNA: TGTGCCAGCAGCCAAGAGGGGAAGCAGGGTGAAAAACTGTTTTTT.